Below are 5 T cell receptor beta chains sequenced from a single sample in a study of T-cell reconstitution after alpha-beta-depleted transplantation in children. During its preparation, the TCRbeta library received unique molecular identifiers. TCRdb re-called the PCR reads with MiXCR, one entry per CDR3 protein. The table records roughly 590,000 distinct CDR3 sequences, around 16% of them present only once. The material sequenced was PBMCs from the stem cell graft donor, taken from the stem cell graft. These receptors were collected from a human donor who donated a stem cell graft to a child with acute myeloid leukemia.

This clonotype appeared many times. The gene calls are TRBV20-1 and TRBJ1-2; the D is unclear. Looked up from germline, CDR1 is DFQATT and CDR2 is SNEGSKA (reference sequence). Trimming removed 0 bases from V and 7 bases from J, with 9 bases in between. CDR3 size: 12 residues. The CDR3 nucleotides read TGCAGTGCTAGAGAGTCACTCGGTGGCTACACCTTC. Protein product: CSARESLGGYTF.

The V call is TRBV12-3 or TRBV12-4, the J call TRBJ2-5; D unresolved. This CDR3 contains 12 residues. V was clipped by 7 bases and J by 5 bases, with 11 bases between them. The CDR3 here is CASTFMGETQYF. The CDR3 DNA follows: TGTGCCAGCACCTTCATGGGGGAGACCCAGTACTTC.

This clonotype was recorded a few times. The chain has TRBV10-3 and TRBJ2-1; D may correspond to TRBD1 or TRBD2 (6 bases each). The CDR3 totals 15 residues. Germline V gene lookup returns CDR1 ENHRY and CDR2 SYGVKD. Trimming stripped 2 bases from V and 7 bases from J, with 15 bases between. DNA of the CDR3: TGTGCCATCAGTGAGGGAGGGGGTCGCGTAAATGAGCAGTTCTTC. This encodes CAISEGGGRVNEQFF.

This clonotype was seen ten or more times. V usage is TRBV7-2 and J usage is TRBJ2-6; D is uncertain. Deletions cut 3 bases from V and 0 bases from J, with 6 bases between. CDR3 length equals 15 residues. CDR1 is SGHTA and CDR2 is FQGNSA in the germline V gene. The CDR3 DNA is TGTGCCAGCAGCTTTGGTGGCTCTGGGGCCAACGTCCTGACTTTC. This sequence encodes CASSFGGSGANVLTF.

There are many counts of this clonotype. The chain recombines TRBV24-1 with TRBJ2-1; D tentatively fits TRBD1 or TRBD2 (5 bases each). This CDR3 contains 17 residues. From germline, CDR1 is KGHDR and CDR2 SFDVKD. V gave up 3 bases and J gave up 8 bases, with 22 bases separating them. The CDR3 loop reads CATSDATGHGLGDEQFF. The CDR3 DNA follows: TGTGCCACCAGTGATGCGACCGGCCACGGACTGGGGGATGAGCAGTTCTTC.